The following is a T cell receptor (beta chain) sequence with its context. Produced via immunoSEQ multiplex PCR; TCRdb's table is partial and in-frame only. The sample lists about 280,000 clones, less than 95% seen once, with roughly 2.8% in the top ten. The CDR3 sequence is 16 residues long. V dropped 2 bases and J dropped 1; count of bases not matched to a gene: 6. Germline CDR1 is KGHDR and CDR2 is SFDVKD. This entry is derived from a study of blood T cell repertoires in COVID-19. Within the 2 weeks before study entry, each person in the exposed group met a COVID-19 case. The sample was PBMCs or T cells enriched from blood (not recorded which). The chain couples TRBV24-1 to TRBJ2-5; 7 bases align to TRBD2. The sequence came from a middle-aged man who had been exposed to COVID-19. CDR3 protein: CATSDWPAGRQETQYF. CDR3 in DNA: TGTGCCACCAGTGATTGGCCAGCGGGACGCCAAGAGACCCAGTACTTC.